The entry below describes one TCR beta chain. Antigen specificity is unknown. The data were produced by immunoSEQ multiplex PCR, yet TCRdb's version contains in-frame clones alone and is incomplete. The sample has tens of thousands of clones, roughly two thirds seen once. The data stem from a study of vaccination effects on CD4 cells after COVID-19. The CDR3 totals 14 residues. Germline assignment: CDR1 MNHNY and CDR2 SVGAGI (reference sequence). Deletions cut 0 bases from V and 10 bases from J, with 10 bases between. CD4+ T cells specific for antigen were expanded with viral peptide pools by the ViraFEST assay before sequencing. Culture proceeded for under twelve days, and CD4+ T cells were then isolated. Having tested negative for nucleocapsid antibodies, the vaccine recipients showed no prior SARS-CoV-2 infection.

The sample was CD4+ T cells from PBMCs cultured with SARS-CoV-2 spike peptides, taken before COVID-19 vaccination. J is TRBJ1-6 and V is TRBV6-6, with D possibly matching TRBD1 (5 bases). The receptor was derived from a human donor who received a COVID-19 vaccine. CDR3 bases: TGTGCCAGCAGTTACTCAGGGGCGGAATCACCCCTCCACTTT. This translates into CASSYSGAESPLHF.